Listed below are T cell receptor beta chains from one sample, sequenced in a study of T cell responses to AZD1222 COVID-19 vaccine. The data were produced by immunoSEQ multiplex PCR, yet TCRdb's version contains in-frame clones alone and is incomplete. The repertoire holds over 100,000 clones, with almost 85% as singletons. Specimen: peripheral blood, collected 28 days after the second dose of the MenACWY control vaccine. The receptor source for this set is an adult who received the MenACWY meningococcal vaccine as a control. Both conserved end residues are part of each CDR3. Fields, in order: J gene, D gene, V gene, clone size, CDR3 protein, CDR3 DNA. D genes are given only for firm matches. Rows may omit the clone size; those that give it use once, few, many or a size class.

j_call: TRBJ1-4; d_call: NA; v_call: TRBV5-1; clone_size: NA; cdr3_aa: CASSGSESSEKLFF; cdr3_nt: TGCGCCAGCAGCGGTTCGGAGAGTTCGGAAAAACTGTTTTTT
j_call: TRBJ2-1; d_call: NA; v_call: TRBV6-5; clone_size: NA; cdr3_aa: CASRAPLSYNEQFF; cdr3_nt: TGTGCCAGCAGGGCCCCACTCTCCTACAATGAGCAGTTCTTC
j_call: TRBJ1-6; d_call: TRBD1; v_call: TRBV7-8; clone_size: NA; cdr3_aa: CASSYGQGHNSPLHF; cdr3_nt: TGTGCCAGCAGCTACGGACAGGGTCACAATTCACCCCTCCACTTT
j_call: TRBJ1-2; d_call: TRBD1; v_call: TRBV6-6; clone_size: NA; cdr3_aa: CASSYSGQGSYGYTF; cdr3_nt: TGTGCCAGCAGTTACTCGGGACAGGGGTCTTATGGCTACACCTTC
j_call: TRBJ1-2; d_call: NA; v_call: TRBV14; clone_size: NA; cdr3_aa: CASSQDGSKDYGYTF; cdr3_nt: TGTGCCAGCAGCCAAGACGGGTCGAAGGACTATGGCTACACCTTC
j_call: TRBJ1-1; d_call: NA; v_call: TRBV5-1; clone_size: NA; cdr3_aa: CASSLAGKENTEAFF; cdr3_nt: TGCGCCAGCAGCTTGGCGGGCAAAGAGAACACTGAAGCTTTCTTT
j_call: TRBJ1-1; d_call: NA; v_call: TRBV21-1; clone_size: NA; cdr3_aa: CASSKTPQGNNTEAFF; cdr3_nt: TGTGCCAGCAGCAAAACCCCTCAGGGGAATAACACTGAAGCTTTCTTT
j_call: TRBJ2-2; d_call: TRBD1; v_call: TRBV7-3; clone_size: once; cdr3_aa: CASSSGQGDTGELFF; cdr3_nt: TGTGCCAGCAGCTCAGGACAGGGTGACACCGGGGAGCTGTTTTTT
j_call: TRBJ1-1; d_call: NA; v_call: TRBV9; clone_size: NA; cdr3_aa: CASSVRLNTEAFF; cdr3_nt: TGTGCCAGCAGCGTTCGGTTGAACACTGAAGCTTTCTTT
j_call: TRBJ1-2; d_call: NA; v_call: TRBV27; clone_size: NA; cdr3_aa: CASNTGRLDRANYGYTF; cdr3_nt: TGTGCCAGCAATACGGGGAGACTGGACAGAGCTAACTATGGCTACACCTTC
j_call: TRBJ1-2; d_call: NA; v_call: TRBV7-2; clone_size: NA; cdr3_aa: CASSLVGGPDYGYTF; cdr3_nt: TGTGCCAGCAGCTTAGTCGGGGGGCCTGACTATGGCTACACCTTC
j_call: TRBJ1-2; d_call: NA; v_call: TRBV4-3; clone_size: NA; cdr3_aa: CASSQETGYVSGYTF; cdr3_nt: TGCGCCAGCAGCCAAGAAACAGGGTATGTGAGTGGCTACACCTTC
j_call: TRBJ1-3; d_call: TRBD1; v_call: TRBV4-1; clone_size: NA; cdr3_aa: CASSPHLDREYGNTIYF; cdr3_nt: TGCGCCAGCAGCCCCCATCTCGACAGGGAATATGGAAACACCATATATTTT
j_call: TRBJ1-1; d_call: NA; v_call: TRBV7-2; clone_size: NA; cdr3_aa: CASRLEGEYTEAFF; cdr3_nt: TGTGCCAGCAGGTTGGAGGGGGAGTACACCGAAGCTTTCTTT
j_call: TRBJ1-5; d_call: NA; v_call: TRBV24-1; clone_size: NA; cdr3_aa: CATSDTSRSRGPQHF; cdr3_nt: TGTGCCACCAGTGATACGAGTCGGTCCCGCGGGCCCCAGCATTTT
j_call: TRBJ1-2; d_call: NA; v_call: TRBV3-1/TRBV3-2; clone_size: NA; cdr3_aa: CASSQDVSRVAGYTF; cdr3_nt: TGTGCCAGCAGCCAAGATGTAAGCAGGGTGGCTGGCTACACCTTC
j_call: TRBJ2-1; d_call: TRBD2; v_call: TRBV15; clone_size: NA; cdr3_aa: CATSRDPGTSGNNEQFF; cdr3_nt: TGTGCCACCAGCAGAGATCCCGGGACTAGCGGGAACAATGAGCAGTTCTTC
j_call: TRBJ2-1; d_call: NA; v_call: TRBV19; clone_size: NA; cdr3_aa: CASRYVGEGTDEQFF; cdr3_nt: TGTGCCAGTAGATATGTGGGAGAGGGGACGGATGAGCAGTTCTTC
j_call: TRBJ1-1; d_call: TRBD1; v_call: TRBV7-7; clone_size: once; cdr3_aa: CASSPGQGVNTEAFF; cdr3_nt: TGTGCTAGCAGCCCGGGACAGGGGGTGAACACTGAAGCTTTCTTT
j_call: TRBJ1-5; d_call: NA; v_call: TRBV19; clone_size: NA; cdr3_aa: CASSTTGGNQPQHF; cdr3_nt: TGTGCCAGTAGTACGACTGGTGGCAATCAGCCCCAGCATTTT
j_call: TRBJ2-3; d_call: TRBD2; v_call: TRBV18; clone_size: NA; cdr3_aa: CASSPQEQGLAGYGTQYF; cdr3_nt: TGTGCCAGCTCACCACAGGAACAGGGACTAGCGGGTTATGGGACGCAGTATTTT
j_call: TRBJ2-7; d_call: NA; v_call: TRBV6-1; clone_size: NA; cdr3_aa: CASSDPGPTYEQYF; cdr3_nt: TGTGCCAGCAGTGACCCAGGGCCCACCTACGAGCAGTACTTC
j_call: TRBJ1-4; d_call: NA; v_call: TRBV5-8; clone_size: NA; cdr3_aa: CASSSHTTRGPNEKLFF; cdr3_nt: TGTGCCAGCAGCTCTCATACGACTCGGGGCCCTAATGAAAAACTGTTTTTT
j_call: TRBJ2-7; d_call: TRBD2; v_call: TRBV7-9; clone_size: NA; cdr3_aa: CASSRYRGLAGGSYEQYF; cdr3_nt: TGTGCCAGCAGCAGATACCGGGGACTAGCGGGAGGCTCCTACGAGCAGTACTTC
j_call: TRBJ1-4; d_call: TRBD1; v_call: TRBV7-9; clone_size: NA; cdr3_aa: CASSLWDAGQNEKLFF; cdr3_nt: TGTGCCAGCAGCTTATGGGACGCGGGACAGAATGAAAAACTGTTTTTT
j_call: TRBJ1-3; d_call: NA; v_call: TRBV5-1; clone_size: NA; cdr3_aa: CASTLGNTIYF; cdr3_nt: TGCGCCAGCACACTTGGAAACACCATATATTTT
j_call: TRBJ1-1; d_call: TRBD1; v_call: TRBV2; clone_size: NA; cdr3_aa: CASRFSGTGGTEAFF; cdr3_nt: TGTGCCAGCAGATTTTCCGGGACAGGGGGCACTGAAGCTTTCTTT
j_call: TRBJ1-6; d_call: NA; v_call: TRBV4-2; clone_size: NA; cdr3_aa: CASSQEPTGLGNSPLHF; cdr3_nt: TGTGCCAGCAGCCAAGAACCGACAGGACTTGGCAATTCACCCCTCCACTTT
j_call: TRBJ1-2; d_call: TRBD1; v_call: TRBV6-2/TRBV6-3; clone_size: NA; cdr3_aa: CASSFRDRAYGYTF; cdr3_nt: TGTGCCAGCAGTTTCCGCGACAGGGCCTATGGCTACACCTTC
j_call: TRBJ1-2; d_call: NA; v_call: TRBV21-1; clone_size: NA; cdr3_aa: CASSPTRTDRGLRYGYTF; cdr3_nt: TGTGCCAGCAGCCCCACTCGGACGGACAGGGGGCTTCGCTATGGCTACACCTTC
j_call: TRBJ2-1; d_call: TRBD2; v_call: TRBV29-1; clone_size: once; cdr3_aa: CSVASGSPYGEQFF; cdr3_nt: TGCAGCGTTGCTAGCGGGAGCCCCTACGGTGAGCAGTTCTTC
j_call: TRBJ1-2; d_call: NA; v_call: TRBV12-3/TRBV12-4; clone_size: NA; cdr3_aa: CASSFSGVIDYTF; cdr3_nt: TGTGCCAGCAGTTTTTCAGGGGTGATTGACTACACCTTC
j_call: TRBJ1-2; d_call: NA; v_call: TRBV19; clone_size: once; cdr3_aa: CASSIRGRESGYTF; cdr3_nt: TGTGCCAGTAGTATCCGTGGGAGGGAATCTGGCTACACCTTC
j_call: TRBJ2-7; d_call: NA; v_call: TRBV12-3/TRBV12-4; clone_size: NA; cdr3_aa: CASSPRVGEQYF; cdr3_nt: TGTGCCAGCAGTCCGAGGGTTGGGGAGCAGTACTTC
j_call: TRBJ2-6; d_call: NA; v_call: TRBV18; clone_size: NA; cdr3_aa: CASSPSAGANVLTF; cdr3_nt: TGTGCCAGCTCACCCTCGGCGGGGGCCAACGTCCTGACTTTC
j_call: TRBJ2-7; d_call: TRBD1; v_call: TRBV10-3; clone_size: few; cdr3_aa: CAISESATGGRSPYEQYF; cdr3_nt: TGTGCCATCAGTGAGTCTGCGACAGGGGGCCGATCTCCCTACGAGCAGTACTTC
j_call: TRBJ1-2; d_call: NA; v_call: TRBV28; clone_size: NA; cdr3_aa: CASSLPGWGYTF; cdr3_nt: TGTGCCAGCAGTTTACCGGGCTGGGGCTACACCTTC
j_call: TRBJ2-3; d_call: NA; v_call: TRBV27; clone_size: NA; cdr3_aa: CASSSPPAGQQYF; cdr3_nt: TGTGCCAGCAGTTCCCCTCCTGCGGGACAGCAGTATTTT
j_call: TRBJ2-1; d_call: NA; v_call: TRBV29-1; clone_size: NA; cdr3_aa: CSVSGARTYNEQFF; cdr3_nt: TGCAGCGTCTCGGGAGCCCGAACCTACAATGAGCAGTTCTTC
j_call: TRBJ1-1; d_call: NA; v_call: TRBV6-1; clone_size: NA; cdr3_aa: CASSEFGFSGKAFF; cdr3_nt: TGTGCCAGCAGTGAATTTGGATTTTCAGGGAAAGCTTTCTTT
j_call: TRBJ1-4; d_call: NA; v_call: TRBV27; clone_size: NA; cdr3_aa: CASSLARGGEKLFF; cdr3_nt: TGTGCCAGCAGTTTGGCCAGGGGTGGTGAAAAACTGTTTTTT
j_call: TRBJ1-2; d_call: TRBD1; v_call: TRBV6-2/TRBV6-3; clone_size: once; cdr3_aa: CASSRDRASGYTF; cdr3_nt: TGTGCCAGCAGCCGGGACAGGGCATCTGGCTACACCTTC